This entry describes one TCR beta chain. Its antigen is as yet unknown. The data were taken from a study of CD8 T cells in ankylosing spondylitis. Broader study findings: In reactive arthritis synovial fluid and blood, some motif variants had been reported before. Several highly homologous variants formed a TCR beta motif that appeared characteristic of ankylosing spondylitis blood. Reportedly, matched ankylosing spondylitis synovial fluid was significantly enriched for disease-linked clones. Relatively scarce in peripheral blood, disease-linked clones were CD8+.

In making TCR beta libraries, quantitative 5'-RACE with molecular barcodes was used. MiXCR, run by TCRdb on the 5' RACE reads, gives a single entry per CDR3 protein. In the table there are about 480,000 distinct CDR3 sequences, roughly 17% of which are singletons. What was sequenced was blood, either unsorted or a sorted T cell fraction (not recorded which). The receptor was derived from a male donor with ankylosing spondylitis.

This CDR3 is CASSHRVIGTDTQYF. As DNA, the CDR3 is TGTGCCAGCAGCCACAGGGTTATCGGCACAGATACGCAGTATTTT. The chain combines TRBV11-2 with TRBJ2-3; possible D gene TRBD1, 6 bases. The germline gives CDR1 SGHAT, CDR2 FQNNGV. The length of the CDR3 is 15 residues. V gave up 5 bases and J gave up 1 base, with 13 bases separating them.